The source of this TCR beta chain is a study of response to subunit inactivated influenza vaccine. Each CDR3 protein gets one entry after TCRdb re-called the RT-PCR reads with MiXCR. The table shows hundreds of thousands of distinct CDR3 sequences, with roughly 12% occurring only once. There are a few counts of this clonotype. V lost 5 bases and J 6 bases, leaving 17 bases between the germline ends. The CDR3 loop spans 14 amino acids. Looked up from germline, CDR1 is SGHTA and CDR2 is FQGNSA. The same specimen was also included in a second study, on T cells expressing NK-cell markers. According to that study: TCR beta cDNA was generated via 5'RACE template switching incorporating UMIs. Seven of the eight sequenced donors were HCMV-seropositive; one was seronegative. NKG2C+ dominant clonotype frequencies in roughly six donors were roughly 1.0-7.5% of CD8+ T cells. The CD3+CD56-NKG2C+ fraction was also led by these clonotypes in a handful of donors.

The sequencing here drew on PBMCs from blood, taken on the day of vaccination. The V and J genes are TRBV7-2 and TRBJ2-7; D assignment may be TRBD1 or TRBD2 (7 bases each). The sequence came from a middle-aged man who received an inactivated influenza vaccine. The CDR3 region has the DNA TGTGCCAGCAGCACTAAGACAGGGAGGGGCGAGCAGTACTTC. This codes for CASSTKTGRGEQYF.